Many counts were recorded for the clone carrying this TCR beta chain. The antigen is undetermined. This entry belongs to a study of naive and memory T cell subsets. Findings and caveats of the study: Diversity fell and Gini index rose from naive through CM, EM, EMRA. Over 95% of naive TCR sequences appeared only once after error correction, unlike memory subsets. A few larger clonotypes appeared in naive repertoires, especially CD8, possibly memory cells re-expressing CD45RA.

CMV status came from CD4+ T cell IFNgamma after overnight CMV lysate stimulation of fresh PBMCs. Germline lookup yields CDR1 LNHDA and CDR2 SQIVND (reference sequence). This CDR3 has 14 residues. With 3 bases removed from V and 0 bases from J, the gap between germline ends came to 7 bases. An equimolar mix of two oligonucleotides served as the beta constant-region primer for TRBC1 and TRBC2. The ligated cDNA underwent four PCR rounds using SP2 and nested alpha and beta constant-region primers. An oligonucleotide with the SP2 primer and a 12-nucleotide UMI was ligated to the cDNA 3' end. One entry per CDR3 protein results from TCRdb running MiXCR on the UMI-ligation and nested PCR reads. The data contain around 83,000 distinct CDR3 sequences, about 11% of them seen just once; the ten biggest clones take up just over 0.13%.

Sequencing was done on a sample of naive CD4+ T cells from blood. The chain combines TRBV19 with TRBJ2-3, with D uncertain. The TCR was taken from a human donor in good health. The CDR3 DNA follows: TGTGCCAGTAGTATCCGCCAGAGCACAGATACGCAGTATTTT. Its translation: CASSIRQSTDTQYF.